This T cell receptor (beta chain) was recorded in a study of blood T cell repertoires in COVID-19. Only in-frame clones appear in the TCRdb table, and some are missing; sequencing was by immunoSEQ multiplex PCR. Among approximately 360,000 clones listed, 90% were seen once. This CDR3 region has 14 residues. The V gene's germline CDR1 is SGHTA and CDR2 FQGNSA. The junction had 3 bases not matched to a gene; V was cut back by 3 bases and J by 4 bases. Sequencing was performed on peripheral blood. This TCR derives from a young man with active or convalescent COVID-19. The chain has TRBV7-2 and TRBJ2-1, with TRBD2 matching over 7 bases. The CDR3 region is CASSFEGLYNEQFF. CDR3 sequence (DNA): TGTGCCAGCAGCTTCGAGGGACTATACAATGAGCAGTTCTTC.